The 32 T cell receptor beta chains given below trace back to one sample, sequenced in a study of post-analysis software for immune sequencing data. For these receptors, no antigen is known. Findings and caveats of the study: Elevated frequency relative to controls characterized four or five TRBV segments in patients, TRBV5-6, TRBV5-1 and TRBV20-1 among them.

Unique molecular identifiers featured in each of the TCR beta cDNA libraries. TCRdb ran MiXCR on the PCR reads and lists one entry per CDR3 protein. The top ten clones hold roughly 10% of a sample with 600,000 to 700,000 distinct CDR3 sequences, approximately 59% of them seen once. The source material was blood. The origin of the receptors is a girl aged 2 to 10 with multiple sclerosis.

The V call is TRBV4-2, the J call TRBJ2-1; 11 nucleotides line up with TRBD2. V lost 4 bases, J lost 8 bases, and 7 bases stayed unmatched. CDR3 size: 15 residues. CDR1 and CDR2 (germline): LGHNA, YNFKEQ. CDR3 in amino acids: CASSPTSGSVDEQFF. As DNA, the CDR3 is TGTGCCAGCAGCCCTACTAGCGGGAGTGTCGATGAGCAGTTCTTC.

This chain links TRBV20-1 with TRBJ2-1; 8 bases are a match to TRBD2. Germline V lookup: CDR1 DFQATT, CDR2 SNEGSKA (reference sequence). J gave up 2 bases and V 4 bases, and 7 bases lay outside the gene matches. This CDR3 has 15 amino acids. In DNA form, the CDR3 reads TGCAGTGCTATCGCTCGGGGGGGACCCTACAATGAGCAGTTCTTC. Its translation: CSAIARGGPYNEQFF.

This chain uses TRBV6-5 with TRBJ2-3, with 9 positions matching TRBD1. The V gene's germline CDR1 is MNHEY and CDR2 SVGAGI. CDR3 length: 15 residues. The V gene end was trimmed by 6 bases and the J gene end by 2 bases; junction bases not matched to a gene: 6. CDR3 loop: CASSWTGAITDTQYF. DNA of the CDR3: TGTGCCAGCAGCTGGACAGGGGCCATCACAGATACGCAGTATTTT.

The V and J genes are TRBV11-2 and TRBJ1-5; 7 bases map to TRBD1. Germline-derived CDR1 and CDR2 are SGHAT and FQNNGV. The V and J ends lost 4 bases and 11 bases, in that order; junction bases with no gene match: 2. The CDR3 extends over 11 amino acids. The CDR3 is CASSSGQAQHF. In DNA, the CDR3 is TGTGCCAGCAGCTCTGGACAGGCCCAGCATTTT. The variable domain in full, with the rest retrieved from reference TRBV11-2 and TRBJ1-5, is EAGVAQSPRYKIIEKRQSVAFWCNPISGHATLYWYQQILGQGPKLLIQFQNNGVVDDSQLPKDRFSAERLKGVDSTLKIQPAKLEDSAVYLCASSSGQAQHFGDGTRLSIL.

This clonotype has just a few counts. CDR3 nucleotides: TGCAGTGCTAGAACTAGCGGGACCTATTCCTCCTACGAGCAGTACTTC. Translated: CSARTSGTYSSYEQYF. The V and J genes are TRBV20-1 and TRBJ2-7; 10 bases fit TRBD2. With V trimmed by 2 bases and J by 0 bases, 7 bases remained unmatched. The germline V gene encodes CDR1 DFQATT and CDR2 SNEGSKA (reference sequence). This CDR3 is 16 amino acids long.

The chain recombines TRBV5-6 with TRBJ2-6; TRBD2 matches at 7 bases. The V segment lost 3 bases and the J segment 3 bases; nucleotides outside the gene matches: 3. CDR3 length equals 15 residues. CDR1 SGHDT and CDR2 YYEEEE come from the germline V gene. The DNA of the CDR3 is TGTGCCAGCAGCTCACGGGAGGTTGGGGCCAACGTCCTGACTTTC. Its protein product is CASSSREVGANVLTF.

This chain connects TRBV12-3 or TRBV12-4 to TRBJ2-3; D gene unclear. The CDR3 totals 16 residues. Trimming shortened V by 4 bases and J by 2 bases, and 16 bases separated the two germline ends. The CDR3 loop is CASSWVIAWSTDTQYF. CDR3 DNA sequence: TGTGCCAGCAGTTGGGTAATTGCATGGTCCACAGATACGCAGTATTTT.

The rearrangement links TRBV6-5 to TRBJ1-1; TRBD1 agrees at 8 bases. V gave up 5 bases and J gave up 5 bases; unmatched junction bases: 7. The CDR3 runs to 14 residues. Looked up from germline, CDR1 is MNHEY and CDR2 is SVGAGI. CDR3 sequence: CASSPRTGKTEAFF. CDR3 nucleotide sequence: TGTGCCAGCAGTCCCCGGACAGGGAAGACTGAAGCTTTCTTT.

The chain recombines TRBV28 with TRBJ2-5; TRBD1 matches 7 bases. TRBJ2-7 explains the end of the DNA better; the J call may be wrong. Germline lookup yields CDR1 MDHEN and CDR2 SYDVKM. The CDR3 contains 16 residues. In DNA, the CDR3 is TGTGCCAGCAGTTCCCGTAGACAGGGATCCCCTTACGAGCAGTACTTC. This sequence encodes CASSSRRQGSPYEQYF.

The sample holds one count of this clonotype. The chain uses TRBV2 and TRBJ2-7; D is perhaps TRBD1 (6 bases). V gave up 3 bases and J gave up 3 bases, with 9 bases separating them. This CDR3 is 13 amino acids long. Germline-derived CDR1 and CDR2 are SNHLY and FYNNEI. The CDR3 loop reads CASSDDRRYEQYF. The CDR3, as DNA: TGTGCCAGCAGTGACGACAGGCGCTACGAGCAGTACTTC. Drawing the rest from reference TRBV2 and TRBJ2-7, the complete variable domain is EPEVTQTPSHQVTQMGQEVILRCVPISNHLYFYWYRQILGQKVEFLVSFYNNEISEKSEIFDDQFSVERPDGSNFTLKIRSTKLEDSAMYFCASSDDRRYEQYFGPGTRLTVT.

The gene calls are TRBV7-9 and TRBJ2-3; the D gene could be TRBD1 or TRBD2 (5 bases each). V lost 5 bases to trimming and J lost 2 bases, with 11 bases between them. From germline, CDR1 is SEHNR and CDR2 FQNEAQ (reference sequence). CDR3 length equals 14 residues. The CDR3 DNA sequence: TGTGCCAGCAGCCCCGGGACGGACACAGATACGCAGTATTTT. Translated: CASSPGTDTDTQYF.

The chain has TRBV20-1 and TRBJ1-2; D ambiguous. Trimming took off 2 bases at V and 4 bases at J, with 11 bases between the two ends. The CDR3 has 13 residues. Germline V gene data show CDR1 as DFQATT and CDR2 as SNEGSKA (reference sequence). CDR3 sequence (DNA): TGCAGTGCTAGAAGAGGAGTTTCCTATGGCTACACCTTC. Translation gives CSARRGVSYGYTF.

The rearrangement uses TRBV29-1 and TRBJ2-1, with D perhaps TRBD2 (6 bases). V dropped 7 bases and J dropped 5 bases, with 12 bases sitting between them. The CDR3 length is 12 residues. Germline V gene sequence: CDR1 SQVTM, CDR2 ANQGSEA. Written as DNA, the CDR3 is TGCAGCGCTTCCCGGGAGAACAATGAGCAGTTCTTC. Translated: CSASRENNEQFF.

The CDR3 nucleotides are TGTGCCAGCAGCCCACCAAAGGGTTGGATCACTGAAGCTTTCTTT. Translating it yields CASSPPKGWITEAFF. The chain recombines TRBV7-9 with TRBJ1-1; D gene ambiguous. Germline V gene lookup returns CDR1 SEHNR and CDR2 FQNEAQ (reference sequence). V was pared by 5 bases and J by 4 bases, with 17 bases between. CDR3 length equals 15 residues.

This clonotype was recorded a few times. CDR3 in DNA: TGTGCCAGCAGCTCGGCGCAGGACAGGGGTGAAAAACTGTTTTTT. Encoded protein: CASSSAQDRGEKLFF. This chain uses TRBV11-2 with TRBJ1-4, with 9 bases lining up with TRBD1. Unmatched junction bases numbered 7, after V lost 4 bases and J lost 7 bases. CDR1 is SGHAT and CDR2 is FQNNGV in the germline V gene. CDR3 length: 15 amino acids.

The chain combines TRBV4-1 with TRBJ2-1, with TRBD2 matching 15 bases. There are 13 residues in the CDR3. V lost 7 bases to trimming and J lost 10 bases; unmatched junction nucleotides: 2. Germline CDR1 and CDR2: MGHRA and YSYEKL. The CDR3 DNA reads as TGCGCCAGCAAGGGACTAGCGGGAGGCGAGCAGTTCTTC. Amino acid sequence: CASKGLAGGEQFF.

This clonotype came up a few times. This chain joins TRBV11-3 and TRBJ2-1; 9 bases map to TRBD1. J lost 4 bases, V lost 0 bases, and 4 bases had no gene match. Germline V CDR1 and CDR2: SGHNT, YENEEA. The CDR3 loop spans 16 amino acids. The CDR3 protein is CASSLDPGQGYNEQFF. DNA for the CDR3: TGTGCCAGCAGCTTAGATCCGGGACAGGGATACAATGAGCAGTTCTTC.

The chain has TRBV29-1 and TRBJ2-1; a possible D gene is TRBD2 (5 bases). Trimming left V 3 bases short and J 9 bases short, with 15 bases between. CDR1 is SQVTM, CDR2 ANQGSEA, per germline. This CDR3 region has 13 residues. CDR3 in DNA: TGCAGCGTTGATTTCCACAGTGGGAGTGAGCAGTTCTTC. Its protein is CSVDFHSGSEQFF.

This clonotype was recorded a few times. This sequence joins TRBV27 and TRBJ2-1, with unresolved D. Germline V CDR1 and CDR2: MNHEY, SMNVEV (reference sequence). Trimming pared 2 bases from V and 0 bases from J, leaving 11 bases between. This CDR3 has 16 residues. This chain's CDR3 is CASSLARLSSYNEQFF. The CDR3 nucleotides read TGTGCCAGCAGTTTAGCTAGGTTGAGCTCCTACAATGAGCAGTTCTTC.

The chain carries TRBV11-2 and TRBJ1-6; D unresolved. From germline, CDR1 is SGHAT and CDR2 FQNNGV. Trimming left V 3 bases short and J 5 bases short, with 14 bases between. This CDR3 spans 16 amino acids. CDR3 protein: CASSLESWWNNSPLHF. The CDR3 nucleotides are TGTGCCAGCAGCTTGGAGTCGTGGTGGAATAATTCACCCCTCCACTTT. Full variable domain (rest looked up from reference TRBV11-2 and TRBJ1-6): EAGVAQSPRYKIIEKRQSVAFWCNPISGHATLYWYQQILGQGPKLLIQFQNNGVVDDSQLPKDRFSAERLKGVDSTLKIQPAKLEDSAVYLCASSLESWWNNSPLHFGNGTRLTVT.

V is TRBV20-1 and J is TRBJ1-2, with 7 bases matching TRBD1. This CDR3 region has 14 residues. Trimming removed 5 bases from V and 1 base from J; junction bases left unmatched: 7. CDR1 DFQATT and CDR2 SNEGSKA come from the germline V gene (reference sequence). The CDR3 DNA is TGCAGTGCTGGGAGGGGGCAGCTTAACTATGGCTACACCTTC. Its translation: CSAGRGQLNYGYTF.

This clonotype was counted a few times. CDR3 sequence: CSARDSSGGETQYF. The CDR3 region has the DNA TGCAGTGCTAGAGATTCTAGCGGGGGGGAGACCCAGTACTTC. The chain has TRBV20-1 and TRBJ2-5; 11 positions match TRBD2. Germline V CDR1 and CDR2: DFQATT, SNEGSKA (reference sequence). The V and J ends lost 0 bases and 5 bases, in that order; junction bases with no gene match: 2. CDR3 length: 14 amino acids.

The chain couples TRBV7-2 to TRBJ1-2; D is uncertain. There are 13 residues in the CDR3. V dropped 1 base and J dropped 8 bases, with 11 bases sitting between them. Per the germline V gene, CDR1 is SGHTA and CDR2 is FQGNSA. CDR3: CASSLGTERGYTF. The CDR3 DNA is TGTGCCAGCAGCTTAGGGACTGAGCGCGGCTACACCTTC.

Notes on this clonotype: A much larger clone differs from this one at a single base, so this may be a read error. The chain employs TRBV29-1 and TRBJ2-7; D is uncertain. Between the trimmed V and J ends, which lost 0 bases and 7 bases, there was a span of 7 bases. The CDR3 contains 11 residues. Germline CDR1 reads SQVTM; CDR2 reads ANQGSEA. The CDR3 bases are TGCAGCGTTGAAGATCCCACGGAGCAGTACTTC. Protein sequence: CSVEDPTEQYF.

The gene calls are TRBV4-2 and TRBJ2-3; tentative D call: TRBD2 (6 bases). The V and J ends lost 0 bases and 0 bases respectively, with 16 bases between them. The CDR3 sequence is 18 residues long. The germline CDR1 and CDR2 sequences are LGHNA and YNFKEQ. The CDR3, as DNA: TGTGCCAGCAGCCAAGATTTCCCGTCTAGCGACAGCACAGATACGCAGTATTTT. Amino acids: CASSQDFPSSDSTDTQYF.

The CDR3 DNA reads as TGTGCCAGCAGCTTAAGGACAGTAGCCTACGAGCAGTACTTC. It yields the protein CASSLRTVAYEQYF. The V and J genes are TRBV7-2 and TRBJ2-7, with D possibly being TRBD1 (6 bases). The germline V gene has CDR1 SGHTA and CDR2 FQGNSA. Trimming removed 2 bases from V and 2 bases from J, with 10 bases in between. This CDR3 has 14 residues.

The DNA of the CDR3 is TGCGCCAGCAGCCCAACAGCCCCCGCGAATGAGCAGTTCTTC. Protein product: CASSPTAPANEQFF. J is TRBJ2-1 and V is TRBV5-1; no reliable D call. V dropped 4 bases and J dropped 7 bases, with 15 bases sitting between them. Germline V gene lookup returns CDR1 SGHRS and CDR2 YFSETQ. The CDR3 is 14 amino acids.

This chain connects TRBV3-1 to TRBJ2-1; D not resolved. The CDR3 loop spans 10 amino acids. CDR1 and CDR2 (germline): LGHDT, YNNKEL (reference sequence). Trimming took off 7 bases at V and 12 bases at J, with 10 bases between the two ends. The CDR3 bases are TGTGCCAGCAACCCAGTGGGGCAGTTCTTC. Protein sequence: CASNPVGQFF.

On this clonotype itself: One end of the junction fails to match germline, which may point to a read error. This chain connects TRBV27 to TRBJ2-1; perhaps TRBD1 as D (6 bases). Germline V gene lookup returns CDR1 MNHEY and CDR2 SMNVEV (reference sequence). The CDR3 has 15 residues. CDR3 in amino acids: CASSLKGGAYNGQFF. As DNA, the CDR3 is TGTGCCAGCAGTTTAAAAGGGGGAGCCTACAATGGGCAGTTCTTC.

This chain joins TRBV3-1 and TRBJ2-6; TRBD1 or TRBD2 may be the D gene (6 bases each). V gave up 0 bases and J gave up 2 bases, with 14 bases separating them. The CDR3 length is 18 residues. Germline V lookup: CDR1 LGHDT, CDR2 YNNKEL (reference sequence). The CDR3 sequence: CASSQDVRGPAGANVLTF. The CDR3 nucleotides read TGTGCCAGCAGCCAAGATGTTCGGGGGCCGGCTGGGGCCAACGTCCTGACTTTC.

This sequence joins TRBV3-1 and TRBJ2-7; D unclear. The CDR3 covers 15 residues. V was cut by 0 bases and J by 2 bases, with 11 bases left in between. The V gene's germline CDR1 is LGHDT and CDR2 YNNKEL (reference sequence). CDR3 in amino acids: CASSQDLSATYEQYF. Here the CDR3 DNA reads TGTGCCAGCAGCCAAGATCTGAGCGCGACCTACGAGCAGTACTTC.

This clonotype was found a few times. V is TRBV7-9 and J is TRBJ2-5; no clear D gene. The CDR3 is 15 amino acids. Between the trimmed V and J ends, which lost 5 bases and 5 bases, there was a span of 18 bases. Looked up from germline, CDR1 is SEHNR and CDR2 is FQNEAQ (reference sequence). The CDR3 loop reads CASSPVSRSGETQYF. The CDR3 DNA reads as TGTGCCAGCAGCCCCGTGTCGCGGAGTGGTGAGACCCAGTACTTC.